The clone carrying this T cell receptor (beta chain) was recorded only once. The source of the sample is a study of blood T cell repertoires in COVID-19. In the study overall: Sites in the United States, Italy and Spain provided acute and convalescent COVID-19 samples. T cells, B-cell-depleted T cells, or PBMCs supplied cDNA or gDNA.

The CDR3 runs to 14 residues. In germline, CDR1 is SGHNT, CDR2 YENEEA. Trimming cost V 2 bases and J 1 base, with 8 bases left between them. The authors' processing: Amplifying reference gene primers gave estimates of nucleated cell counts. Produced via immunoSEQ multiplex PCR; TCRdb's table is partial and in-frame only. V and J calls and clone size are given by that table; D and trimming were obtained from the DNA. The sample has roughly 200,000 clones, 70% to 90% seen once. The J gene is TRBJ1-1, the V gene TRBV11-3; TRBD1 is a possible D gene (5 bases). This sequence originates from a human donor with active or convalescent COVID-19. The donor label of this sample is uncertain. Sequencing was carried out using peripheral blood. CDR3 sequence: CASSLQGPNTEAFF. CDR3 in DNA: TGTGCCAGCAGCTTACAGGGCCCGAACACTGAAGCTTTCTTT.